This T cell receptor beta chain was identified during a study of blood T cell repertoires in COVID-19. Overall study: The study drew acute and convalescent COVID-19 samples from the United States, Italy and Spain. PBMCs, B-cell-depleted T cells, or T cells provided the cDNA or gDNA that made up the material.

Germline V gene sequence: CDR1 LGHDT, CDR2 YNNKEL (reference sequence). CDR3 length equals 14 residues. Trimming cost V 1 base and J 5 bases; bases outside gene matches: 3. Source study methods: By means of reference gene primer amplification, nucleated cell counts were estimated. Here immunoSEQ multiplex PCR was the method, and the copy in TCRdb shows in-frame clones only, minus some. V and J calls and clone size are given by that table; D and trimming were obtained from the DNA. Found here are 150,000 to 200,000 clones, 88% of them singletons; the top ten hold around 4.8%. What was sequenced was peripheral blood. The rearrangement links TRBV3-1 (or the pseudogene TRBV3-2) to TRBJ1-1, with 8 bases that match TRBD1. This TCR was sampled from a human donor in a cohort sampled during active COVID-19. CDR3 nucleotides: TGTGCCAGCAGCCAAGGCCAGGGGGCTACTGAAGCTTTCTTT. Its translation is CASSQGQGATEAFF.